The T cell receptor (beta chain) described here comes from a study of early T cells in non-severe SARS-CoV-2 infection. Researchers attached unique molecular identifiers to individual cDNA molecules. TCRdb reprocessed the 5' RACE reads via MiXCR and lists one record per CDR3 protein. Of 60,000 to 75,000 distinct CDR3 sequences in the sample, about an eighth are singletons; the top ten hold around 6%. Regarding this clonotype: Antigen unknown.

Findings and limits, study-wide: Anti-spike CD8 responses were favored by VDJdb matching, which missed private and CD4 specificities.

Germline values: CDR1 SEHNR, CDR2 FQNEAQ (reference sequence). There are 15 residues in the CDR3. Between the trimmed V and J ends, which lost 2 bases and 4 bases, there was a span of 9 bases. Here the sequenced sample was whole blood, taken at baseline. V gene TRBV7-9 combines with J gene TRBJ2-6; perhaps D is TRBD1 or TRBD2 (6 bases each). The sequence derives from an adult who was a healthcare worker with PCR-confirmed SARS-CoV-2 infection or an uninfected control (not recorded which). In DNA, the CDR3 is TGTGCCAGCAGCTTATCGGGGGCAGGGGCCAACGTCCTGACTTTC. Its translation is CASSLSGAGANVLTF.